This section outlines one TCR beta chain sequence together with its context. This CDR3 is 11 amino acids long. Trimming left V 5 bases short and J 3 bases short, with 8 bases between. Germline values: CDR1 SQVTM, CDR2 ANQGSEA. This sample stems from a study of PD-1 and CTLA-4 blockade in melanoma. The data were produced by immunoSEQ multiplex PCR, yet TCRdb's version contains in-frame clones alone and is incomplete. The sample lists 10,000 to 13,000 clones; 65% to 90% were seen once. The source was CD8+ T cells from peripheral blood, collected from a patient given anti-PD-1 treatment. The sequence was collected from a human donor with melanoma. This sequence joins TRBV29-1 and TRBJ2-7; D call uncertain. CDR3 residues: CSVWFGYEQYF. CDR3 sequence (DNA): TGCAGCGTTTGGTTCGGCTACGAGCAGTACTTC.